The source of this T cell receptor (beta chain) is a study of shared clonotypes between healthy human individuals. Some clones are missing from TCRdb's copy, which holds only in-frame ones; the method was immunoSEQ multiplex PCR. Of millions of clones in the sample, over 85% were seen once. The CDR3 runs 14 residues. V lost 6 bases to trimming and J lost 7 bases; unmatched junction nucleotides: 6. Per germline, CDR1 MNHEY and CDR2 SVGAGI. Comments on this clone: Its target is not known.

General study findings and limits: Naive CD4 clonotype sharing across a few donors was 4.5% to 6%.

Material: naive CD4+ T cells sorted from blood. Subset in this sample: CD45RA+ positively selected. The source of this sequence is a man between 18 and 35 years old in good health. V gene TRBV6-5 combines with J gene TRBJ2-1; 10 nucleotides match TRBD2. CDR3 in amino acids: CASRSSGSRNEQFF. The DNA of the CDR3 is TGTGCCAGCAGGTCTAGCGGGAGTCGGAATGAGCAGTTCTTC.